The entry below describes one TCR beta chain. The target antigen is unknown. The study ran its PCR with 60 Vbeta and 13 Jbeta primers. Profiling relied on immunoSEQ multiplex PCR, and the TCRdb table lists in-frame clones only, not all of them. Here the sample spans 120,000 to 150,000 clones, roughly 80% being singletons. The data derive from a study of cytomegalovirus exposure and HLA in healthy donors. Overall study findings and caveats: Excluded: some indistinguishable V segments such as TRBV6-2 and TRBV6-3.

CDR1 is SGHRS and CDR2 is YFSETQ in the germline V gene. V lost 2 bases, J lost 4 bases, and 15 bases lay in between. There are 15 residues in the CDR3. The sequenced sample consisted of PBMCs. The sequence was obtained from a boy younger than 10 in good health and CMV-seronegative. V gene TRBV5-1 combines with J gene TRBJ1-1; D gene ambiguous. This CDR3 is CASSFTKGGSTEAFF. The CDR3 DNA reads TGCGCCAGCAGCTTTACGAAGGGAGGGAGCACTGAAGCTTTCTTT.